The clone carrying this T cell receptor beta chain has a handful of counts. Its antigen is currently unknown. Attachment of unique molecular identifiers was made to individual cDNA molecules. One entry per CDR3 protein, called by TCRdb with MiXCR from the 5' RACE reads. The sample shows about 49,000 distinct CDR3 sequences, roughly 6.5% of them seen only once. Germline CDR1 is SGHNT and CDR2 is YYREEE (reference sequence). The length of the CDR3 is 13 residues. Trimming cost V 0 bases and J 3 bases, with 6 bases left between them. The entry originates in a study of early T cells in non-severe SARS-CoV-2 infection. Overall study context: The sequenced material was bulk RNA from unsorted whole blood, and its chains were unpaired. General observations from the study: Reliance on VDJdb matching favored anti-spike CD8 responses; private and CD4 specificities were missed.

Material: whole blood, obtained at baseline. The clonotype originates from an adult who was a healthcare worker with PCR-confirmed SARS-CoV-2 infection or an uninfected control (not recorded which). This sequence joins TRBV5-4 and TRBJ1-1; D gene uncertain. The CDR3 loop reads CASSLDVHTEAFF. In DNA, the CDR3 is TGTGCCAGCAGCTTGGACGTTCACACTGAAGCTTTCTTT.